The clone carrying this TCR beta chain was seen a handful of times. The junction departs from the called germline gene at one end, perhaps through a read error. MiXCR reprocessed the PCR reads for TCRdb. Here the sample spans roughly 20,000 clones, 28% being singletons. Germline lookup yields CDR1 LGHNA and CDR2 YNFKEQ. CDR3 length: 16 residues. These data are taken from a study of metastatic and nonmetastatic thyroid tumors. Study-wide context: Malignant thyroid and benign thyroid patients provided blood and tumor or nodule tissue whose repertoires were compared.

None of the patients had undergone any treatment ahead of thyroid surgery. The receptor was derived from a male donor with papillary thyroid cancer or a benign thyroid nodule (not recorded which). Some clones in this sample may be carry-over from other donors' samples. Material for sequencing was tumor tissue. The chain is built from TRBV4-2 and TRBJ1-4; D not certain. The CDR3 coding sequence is TGTACCAGCAGCCAAGTCTTGGATACAACTAATGAAAAACTGTGTTTT. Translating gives CTSSQVLDTTNEKLCF.